These T cell receptor beta chains were read from a single sample in a study of blood T cell repertoires in COVID-19. The protocol was immunoSEQ multiplex PCR, while the TCRdb copy is restricted to in-frame clones and leaves out a portion. The sample records roughly 65,000 clones, 81% being singletons. Sequencing used peripheral blood. The source is an elderly man with acute or convalescent COVID-19. Each CDR3 is given with its conserved first and last residue. For some rows the clone size is stated as once, few or many, or as a class when expanded; others skip it.

V gene,clone size,J gene,CDR3 protein
TRBV5-1,NA,TRBJ2-3,CASSLRQQGTDTQYF
TRBV6-6,NA,TRBJ2-4,CASSYADNLKNIQYF
TRBV5-4,NA,TRBJ1-4,CASSFPGQGGEKLFF
TRBV7-7,many,TRBJ2-3,CASSPGLAASTDTQYF
TRBV11-3,NA,TRBJ1-1,CASSSGYNTEAFF
TRBV7-9,NA,TRBJ2-2,CASSLAGGRSSNTGELFF
TRBV4-3,NA,TRBJ2-1,CASSRNRGQMYNEQFF
TRBV28,NA,TRBJ2-5,CASDKSTTQETQYF
TRBV19,NA,TRBJ1-2,CASSIEIQGRYGYTF
TRBV7-2,NA,TRBJ2-7,CASSSQTGVSYEQYF
TRBV7-6,NA,TRBJ2-3,CASSSSVIAGGTDTQYF
TRBV4-1,NA,TRBJ2-3,CASSQDAGTDTQYF
TRBV6-6,NA,TRBJ2-5,CASSTTGTEKETQYF
TRBV5-5,NA,TRBJ2-7,CASSLAGGYLPTYEQYF
TRBV30,NA,TRBJ2-1,CAWSPGVDEQFF
TRBV3-1/TRBV3-2,NA,TRBJ2-1,CASSLGLAANNEQFF
TRBV11-3,NA,TRBJ2-7,CASSLDGGEQYF